This TCR beta chain stems from a study of blood T cell repertoires in COVID-19. In the study overall: COVID-19 samples from acute and convalescent phases originated in the United States, Italy and Spain.

V lost 3 bases and J lost 5, with 13 bases in between. The germline V gene has CDR1 LNHDA and CDR2 SQIVND (reference sequence). The CDR3 is made up of 14 amino acids. Profiled with immunoSEQ multiplex PCR; TCRdb holds only in-frame clones, not every one. The data hold 120,000 to 150,000 clones, with 84% observed a single time. The study assigned cohorts using participant-reported clinical history. Sequences were obtained from PBMCs or T cells enriched from blood (not recorded which). The chain joins TRBV19 to TRBJ2-5, with D perhaps TRBD1 (5 bases). The clonotype comes from a man aged 35 to 55 with acute COVID-19. CDR3 in amino acids: CASSIGATGETQYF. The DNA for the CDR3 is TGTGCCAGTAGTATTGGGGCCACCGGGGAGACCCAGTACTTC.